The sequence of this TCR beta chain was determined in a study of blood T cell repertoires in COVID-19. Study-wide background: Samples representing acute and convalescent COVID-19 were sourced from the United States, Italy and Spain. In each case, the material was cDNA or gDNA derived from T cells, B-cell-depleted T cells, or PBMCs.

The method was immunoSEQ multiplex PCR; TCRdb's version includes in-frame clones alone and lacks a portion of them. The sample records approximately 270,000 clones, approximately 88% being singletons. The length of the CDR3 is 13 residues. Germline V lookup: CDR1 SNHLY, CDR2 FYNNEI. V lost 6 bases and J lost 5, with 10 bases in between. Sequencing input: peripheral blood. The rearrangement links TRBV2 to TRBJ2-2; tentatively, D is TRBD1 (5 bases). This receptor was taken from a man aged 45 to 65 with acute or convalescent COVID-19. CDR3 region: CASRTEYTGELFF. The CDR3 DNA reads TGTGCCAGCAGGACAGAATATACCGGGGAGCTGTTTTTT.